This T cell receptor (beta chain) was sequenced in a study of CD8 T cells in Susac syndrome. Sequencing of TCR beta, carried out with a high-throughput approach, was applied to CD8+ and CD4+ T cells from the blood. It was negative isolation that provided the CD8+ and CD4+ T cells, whereas TEMRA cells were enriched by FACS. Trimming shortened V by 0 bases and J by 8 bases, and 5 bases separated the two germline ends. CDR1 and CDR2 from the germline V gene are MGHRA and YSYEKL. This CDR3 region has 11 residues. Reverse transcription used roughly 0.45 to 1 ug RNA and random hexamers. Multiplex immunoSEQ PCR targeted 54 Vbeta and 13 Jbeta TCR beta segments. One entry per CDR3 protein, called by TCRdb with MiXCR from the immunoSEQ multiplex PCR reads. The data show a few hundred thousand distinct CDR3 sequences, approximately 85% seen once.

Material: CD8+ T cells from PBMCs. The chain uses TRBV4-1 and TRBJ2-7; D tentatively reads TRBD1 or TRBD2 (5 bases each). The TCR was taken from a human donor with multiple sclerosis. CDR3 bases: TGCGCCAGCAGCCAAGAGGGACAGCAGTACTTC. Translation gives CASSQEGQQYF.